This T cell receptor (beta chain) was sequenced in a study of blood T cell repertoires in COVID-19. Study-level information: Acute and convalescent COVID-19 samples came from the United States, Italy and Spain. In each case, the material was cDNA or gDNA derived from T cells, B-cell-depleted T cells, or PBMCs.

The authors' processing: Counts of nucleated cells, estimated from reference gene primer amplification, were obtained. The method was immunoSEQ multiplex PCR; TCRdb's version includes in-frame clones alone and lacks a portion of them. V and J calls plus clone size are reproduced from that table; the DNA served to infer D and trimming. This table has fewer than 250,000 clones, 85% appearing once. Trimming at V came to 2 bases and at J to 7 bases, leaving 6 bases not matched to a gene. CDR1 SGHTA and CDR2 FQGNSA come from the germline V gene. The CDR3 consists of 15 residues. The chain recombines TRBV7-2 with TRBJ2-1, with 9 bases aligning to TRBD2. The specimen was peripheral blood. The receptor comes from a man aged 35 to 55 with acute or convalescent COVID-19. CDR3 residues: CASSLSGLALNEQFF. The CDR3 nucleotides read TGTGCCAGCAGCTTATCAGGACTAGCGTTAAATGAGCAGTTCTTC.